The 30 T cell receptor beta chains below all came from one sample that was sequenced in a study of T cell clonotyping in hematopoietic cell transplantation. The method was immunoSEQ multiplex PCR; TCRdb's version includes in-frame clones alone and lacks a portion of them. In the table there are 10,000 or so clones, around 79% of which are singletons. Sequences were derived from PBMCs, sampled 30 days after allogeneic stem cell transplant. Every receptor here comes from a female patient in her forties who had an allogeneic stem cell transplant from a related donor, so T cells may come from the graft donor. Some clones in this sample may be carry-over from other donors' samples.

This clone was seen a handful of times. The CDR3 sequence is CASSLVDRGGTQYF. The CDR3 nucleotides are TGTGCCAGCAGCTTAGTTGACAGAGGGGGGACCCAGTACTTC. The chain recombines TRBV7-8 with TRBJ2-5; D perhaps matches TRBD1 (6 bases). Per the germline V gene, CDR1 is SGHVS and CDR2 is FQNEAQ. The CDR3 contains 14 residues. V lost 1 base, J lost 7 bases, and 13 bases lay in between.

V is TRBV4-1 and J is TRBJ1-2; unclear D gene. V was clipped by 4 bases and J by 4 bases, with 13 bases between them. The CDR3 length is 14 residues. Per germline, CDR1 MGHRA and CDR2 YSYEKL. The CDR3 sequence: CASSPRGGSYGYTF. CDR3 coding DNA: TGCGCCAGCAGCCCCAGAGGTGGTAGCTATGGCTACACCTTC.

The chain employs TRBV6-5 and TRBJ2-7; D is possibly TRBD2 (6 bases). The CDR3 covers 14 residues. Germline V CDR1 and CDR2: MNHEY, SVGAGI. V dropped 2 bases and J dropped 2 bases, with 10 bases sitting between them. CDR3 sequence (DNA): TGTGCCAGCAGTTACCGGAGGGGCCCCTACGAGCAGTACTTC. Amino acids: CASSYRRGPYEQYF.

This chain joins TRBV4-3 and TRBJ2-1; 10 bases are a match to TRBD2. The J segment lost 6 bases and the V segment lost 0 bases, leaving 5 bases of the junction unmatched. This CDR3 has 16 amino acids. The germline gives CDR1 LGHNA, CDR2 YSLEER. The CDR3 region is CASSQEGSGRANEQFF. Here the CDR3 DNA reads TGCGCCAGCAGCCAAGAAGGAAGCGGGAGGGCCAATGAGCAGTTCTTC.

The chain is built from TRBV15 and TRBJ2-2; 7 positions agree with TRBD2. This CDR3 has 16 residues. V shed 0 bases, J shed 5 bases, and the junction held 6 bases outside the gene matches. Germline CDR1 and CDR2: LNHNV and YYDKDF (reference sequence). The CDR3 loop reads CATSREVAGKTGELFF. As DNA, the CDR3 is TGTGCCACCAGCAGAGAGGTAGCGGGTAAGACCGGGGAGCTGTTTTTT.

V and J are TRBV20-1 and TRBJ2-3; D remains unclear. This CDR3 is 11 amino acids long. Per the germline V gene, CDR1 is DFQATT and CDR2 is SNEGSKA (reference sequence). Written as DNA, the CDR3 is TGCAGCAACCGGGCAACAGATACGCAGTATTTT. Its protein product is CSNRATDTQYF.

The rearrangement uses TRBV19 and TRBJ2-7; D is uncertain. With 5 bases removed from V and 5 bases from J, the gap between germline ends came to 10 bases. This CDR3 spans 12 amino acids. Germline V lookup: CDR1 LNHDA, CDR2 SQIVND (reference sequence). CDR3 DNA sequence: TGTGCCAGTAGTCCCTCACGGCACGAGCAGTACTTC. This translates into CASSPSRHEQYF.

The chain links TRBV2 to TRBJ2-7; 10 bases align to TRBD2. The CDR3 consists of 15 residues. Germline values: CDR1 SNHLY, CDR2 FYNNEI. Germline trimming cut 10 bases from V and 1 base from J; bases unmatched to any gene: 10. The CDR3 here is CATRTSGISSYEQYF. The CDR3 DNA reads as TGTGCCACCCGGACTAGCGGTATTAGTTCCTACGAGCAGTACTTC.

This chain connects TRBV10-3 to TRBJ2-3, with D unclear. There are 12 residues in the CDR3. V was clipped by 2 bases and J by 4 bases, with 4 bases between them. Germline V gene data show CDR1 as ENHRY and CDR2 as SYGVKD. The chain's CDR3 is CAISERADTQYF. The CDR3 nucleotides are TGTGCCATCAGTGAGCGGGCAGATACGCAGTATTTT.

Details on this clone: Its ends do not fully match the called genes, so a read error is possible. The V gene is TRBV30, the J gene TRBJ1-5; D perhaps matches TRBD1 (5 bases). Germline loops: CDR1 GTSNPN, CDR2 SVGIG (reference sequence). This CDR3 has 15 residues. The CDR3 sequence: CTWSGDRGIVQPQHF. The CDR3 DNA sequence: TGTACCTGGAGTGGGGACCGGGGTATTGTTCAGCCCCAGCATTTT.

The chain joins TRBV11-1 to TRBJ2-7; the D call may be TRBD1 or TRBD2 (6 bases each). V was pared by 8 bases and J by 3 bases, with 20 bases between. Germline V gives CDR1 SGHAT, CDR2 FQDESV (reference sequence). This CDR3 comprises 15 residues. Here the CDR3 reads CASSPQGRTNYEQYF. The CDR3 nucleotides are TGTGCCAGCTCCCCTCAGGGGAGGACCAACTACGAGCAGTACTTC.

This clone is a singleton in its sample. The gene calls are TRBV7-7 and TRBJ2-7; possibly TRBD1 for D (5 bases). V lost 5 bases and J lost 3, with 14 bases in between. Germline-derived CDR1 and CDR2 are SSHAT and FNYEAQ (reference sequence). This CDR3 has 14 residues. CDR3 DNA: TGTGCCAGCAGCATGGACGACAGAAACTACGAGCAGTACTTC. Its protein product is CASSMDDRNYEQYF.

The V and J genes are TRBV4-2 and TRBJ2-2; tentative D call: TRBD2 (7 bases). CDR1 and CDR2 (germline): LGHNA, YNFKEQ. V was cut by 0 bases and J by 0 bases, with 8 bases left in between. The CDR3 length is 16 residues. The CDR3 sequence is CASSQEGGANTGELFF. In DNA form, the CDR3 reads TGTGCCAGCAGCCAAGAAGGGGGGGCGAACACCGGGGAGCTGTTTTTT.

This clone occurred once. This chain connects TRBV10-1 to TRBJ2-7; perhaps TRBD2 as D (6 bases). This CDR3 region has 17 residues. CDR1 WNHNN and CDR2 SYGVQD come from the germline V gene (reference sequence). Trimming stripped 4 bases from V and 1 base from J, with 20 bases between. The CDR3 nucleotides read TGCGCCAGCAGTGGCGGACCCGGGAGTAGGGTATCCTACGAGCAGTACTTC. Amino acids: CASSGGPGSRVSYEQYF.

This sequence joins TRBV14 and TRBJ2-3; no definite D call. This CDR3 has 15 amino acids. Germline values: CDR1 SGHDN, CDR2 FVKESK. V lost 4 bases, J lost 1 base, and 12 bases lay in between. The CDR3 region has the DNA TGTGCCAGCAGCCGACGGGCAGTTGGCACAGATACGCAGTATTTT. Protein sequence: CASSRRAVGTDTQYF.

The chain recombines TRBV7-6 with TRBJ2-1; tentative D call: TRBD1 (6 bases). CDR3 length: 14 amino acids. CDR1 and CDR2 (germline): SGHVS, FNYEAQ. Trimming removed 2 bases at V and 6 bases at J, with 11 bases between. The CDR3 region is CASSLIGTLNEQFF. CDR3 DNA sequence: TGTGCCAGCAGCTTAATCGGGACACTCAATGAGCAGTTCTTC.

This chain connects TRBV30 to TRBJ1-4; 8 positions match TRBD1. V lost 3 bases, J lost 3 bases, and 0 bases stayed unmatched. Germline values: CDR1 GTSNPN, CDR2 SVGIG (reference sequence). There are 13 residues in the CDR3. CDR3 nucleotides: TGTGCCTGGAGGGGACAGGCTAATGAAAAACTGTTTTTT. Its translation is CAWRGQANEKLFF.

V gene TRBV30 combines with J gene TRBJ1-1; D uncertain. From germline, CDR1 is GTSNPN and CDR2 SVGIG (reference sequence). Trimming took off 0 bases at V and 3 bases at J, with 8 bases between the two ends. This CDR3 is 13 amino acids long. CDR3 nucleotide sequence: TGTGCCTGGAGTGTACGCGGAGACACTGAAGCTTTCTTT. The encoded protein is CAWSVRGDTEAFF.

The CDR3 reads CASSETLAGTQETQYF. The CDR3 nucleotides read TGTGCCAGCAGTGAAACCCTAGCGGGAACACAAGAGACCCAGTACTTC. The gene calls are TRBV2 and TRBJ2-5; TRBD2 matches at 9 bases. From germline, CDR1 is SNHLY and CDR2 FYNNEI. CDR3 size: 16 residues. J lost 2 bases, V lost 2 bases, and 6 bases had no gene match.

The chain combines TRBV5-4 with TRBJ2-2; TRBD1 matches at 8 bases. Germline lookup yields CDR1 SGHNT and CDR2 YYREEE (reference sequence). Trimming cost V 1 base and J 1 base; bases outside gene matches: 6. The CDR3 contains 17 residues. The CDR3 coding sequence is TGTGCCAGCAGCTTGAGAACAGGGGGGATGAACACCGGGGAGCTGTTTTTT. This codes for CASSLRTGGMNTGELFF.

The gene calls are TRBV14 and TRBJ2-1; D remains ambiguous. CDR3 length: 13 residues. The germline V and J ends were trimmed by 4 bases and 3 bases, with 7 bases remaining between them. The germline gives CDR1 SGHDN, CDR2 FVKESK. CDR3 nucleotides: TGTGCCAGCAGCCCGTGGGGCTACAATGAGCAGTTCTTC. This encodes CASSPWGYNEQFF.

Concerning this clone: Compared with germline, one end of the junction differs, possibly owing to a read error. The chain combines TRBV7-9 with TRBJ2-3; 7 positions match TRBD1. Per germline, CDR1 SEHNR and CDR2 FQNEAQ (reference sequence). The CDR3 sequence is 13 residues long. In DNA form, the CDR3 reads TGTGCCAGCAGCCCCCCAGGGGGAGATCCGCAGTATTTT. Its protein product is CASSPPGGDPQYF.

This clone occurred once. V and J are TRBV7-2 and TRBJ1-5; TRBD1 agrees at 11 bases. CDR1 is SGHTA and CDR2 is FQGNSA in the germline V gene. Losses at the gene ends were 4 bases for V and 1 base for J; bases not matched to a gene: 3. The length of the CDR3 is 16 residues. The CDR3: CASSYWTGGSNQPQHF. Written as DNA, the CDR3 is TGTGCCAGCAGCTACTGGACAGGGGGCAGCAATCAGCCCCAGCATTTT.

The J gene is TRBJ2-5, the V gene TRBV9, with D perhaps TRBD1 (5 bases). V lost 0 bases and J lost 1, with 13 bases in between. Germline assignment: CDR1 SGDLS and CDR2 YYNGEE. This CDR3 comprises 16 residues. CDR3 coding DNA: TGTGCCAGCAGCGTAGCTCTTGGGGCCTTCCAAGAGACCCAGTACTTC. Its translation: CASSVALGAFQETQYF.

The chain employs TRBV7-9 and TRBJ2-3; D gene unclear. Looked up from germline, CDR1 is SEHNR and CDR2 is FQNEAQ (reference sequence). V lost 5 bases to trimming and J lost 4 bases, with 7 bases between them. This CDR3 has 12 residues. In nucleotides, the CDR3 is TGTGCCAGCAGCCCACTCGCAGATACGCAGTATTTT. It encodes CASSPLADTQYF.

This clone has just one count. In DNA form, the CDR3 reads TGTGCCAGCAGTGAGCGCGGTGGGGATACGCAGTATTTT. Residues: CASSERGGDTQYF. The gene calls are TRBV7-9 and TRBJ2-3, with D hard to call. V lost 6 bases and J 6 bases, leaving 13 bases between the germline ends. The CDR3 has 13 residues. Looked up from germline, CDR1 is SEHNR and CDR2 is FQNEAQ (reference sequence).

This clone was detected only once. The rearrangement uses TRBV27 and TRBJ2-2; no clear D. V gave up 7 bases and J gave up 0 bases, with 6 bases separating them. The CDR3 extends over 13 amino acids. The germline V gene has CDR1 MNHEY and CDR2 SMNVEV (reference sequence). In DNA form, the CDR3 reads TGTGCCAGCAAACGGTCGAACACCGGGGAGCTGTTTTTT. Translated: CASKRSNTGELFF.

The chain carries TRBV7-9 and TRBJ2-1; 13 bases fit TRBD2. Germline-derived CDR1 and CDR2 are SEHNR and FQNEAQ (reference sequence). CDR3 length: 16 amino acids. Trimming removed 5 bases from V and 9 bases from J; junction bases left unmatched: 10. CDR3 nucleotide sequence: TGTGCCAGCAGCCCCTGGACTAGCGGGAGTGGCTTTGAGCAGTTCTTC. Translated: CASSPWTSGSGFEQFF.

This clone has just a few counts. V usage is TRBV7-6 and J usage is TRBJ2-7; 8 nucleotides align to TRBD1. The CDR3 contains 15 residues. Trimming at V came to 2 bases and at J to 2 bases, leaving 5 bases not matched to a gene. The germline V gene encodes CDR1 SGHVS and CDR2 FNYEAQ. DNA of the CDR3: TGTGCCAGCAGCTTACGGGACAGGACCCCCTACGAGCAGTACTTC. This gives the protein CASSLRDRTPYEQYF. Variable domain in full (rest from reference TRBV7-6 and TRBJ2-7): GAGVSQSPRYKVTKRGQDVALRCDPISGHVSLYWYRQALGQGPEFLTYFNYEAQQDKSGLPNDRFSAERPEGSISTLTIQRTEQRDSAMYRCASSLRDRTPYEQYFGPGTRLTVT.

The CDR3 is CATRRTSGHLTDTQYF. The DNA for the CDR3 is TGTGCCACCCGGAGGACTAGCGGACACCTCACAGATACGCAGTATTTT. The gene calls are TRBV27 and TRBJ2-3; 10 bases map to TRBD2. Trimming removed 10 bases from V and 2 bases from J; junction bases left unmatched: 12. This CDR3 has 16 amino acids. CDR1 and CDR2 from the germline V gene are MNHEY and SMNVEV (reference sequence).